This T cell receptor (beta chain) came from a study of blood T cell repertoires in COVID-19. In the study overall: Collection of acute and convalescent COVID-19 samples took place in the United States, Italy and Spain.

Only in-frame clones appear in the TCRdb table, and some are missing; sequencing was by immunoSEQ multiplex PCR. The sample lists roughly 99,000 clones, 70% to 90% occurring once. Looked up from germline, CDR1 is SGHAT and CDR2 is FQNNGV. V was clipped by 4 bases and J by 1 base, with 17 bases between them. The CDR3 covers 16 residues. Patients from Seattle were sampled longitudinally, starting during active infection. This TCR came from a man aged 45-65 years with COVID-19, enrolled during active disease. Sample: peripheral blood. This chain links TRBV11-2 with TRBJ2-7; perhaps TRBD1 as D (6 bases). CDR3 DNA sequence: TGTGCCAGCAGCTACAGCCTTGGGGACACATCCTACGAGCAGTACTTC. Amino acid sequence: CASSYSLGDTSYEQYF.